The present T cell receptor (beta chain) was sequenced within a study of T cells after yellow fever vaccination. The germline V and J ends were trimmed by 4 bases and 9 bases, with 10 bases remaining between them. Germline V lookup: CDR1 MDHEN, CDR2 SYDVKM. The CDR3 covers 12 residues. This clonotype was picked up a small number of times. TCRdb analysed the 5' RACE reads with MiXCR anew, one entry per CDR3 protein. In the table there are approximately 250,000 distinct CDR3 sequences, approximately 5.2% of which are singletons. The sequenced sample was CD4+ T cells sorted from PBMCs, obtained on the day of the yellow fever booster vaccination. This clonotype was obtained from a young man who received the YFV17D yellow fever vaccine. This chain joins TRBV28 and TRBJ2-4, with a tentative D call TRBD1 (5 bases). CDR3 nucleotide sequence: TGTGCCAGCAGTTCAGGGTTAGGCATTCAGTACTTC. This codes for CASSSGLGIQYF.